The next 17 T cell receptor beta chains were all read from a single sample in a study of blood T cell repertoires in COVID-19. The assay was immunoSEQ multiplex PCR, and TCRdb's table has in-frame clones only and misses some. The sample contains around 100,000 clones, 91% of which appear only once. The specimen sequenced was peripheral blood. Source of these receptors: a man between 50 and 59 years old with active COVID-19.

The CDR3 spells CASSLGAAGGQPQHF. The CDR3 DNA is TGTGCCAGCAGCTTAGGAGCGGCAGGGGGTCAGCCCCAGCATTTT. The rearrangement joins TRBV7-2 to TRBJ1-5, with 7 bases lining up with TRBD1. The V gene's germline CDR1 is SGHTA and CDR2 FQGNSA. After removal of 1 base from V and 6 bases from J, the junction contained 6 bases not matched to a gene. The CDR3 has 15 amino acids.

The chain joins TRBV7-9 to TRBJ2-1, with unresolved D. The V and J ends lost 0 bases and 9 bases respectively, with 3 bases between them. The CDR3 runs to 11 residues. Germline values: CDR1 SEHNR, CDR2 FQNEAQ (reference sequence). CDR3 DNA sequence: TGTGCCAGCAGCTTAGCTATTGAGCAGTTCTTC. Its protein product is CASSLAIEQFF.

The gene calls are TRBV19 and TRBJ1-2; 11 bases are a match to TRBD1. Trimming removed 0 bases from V and 7 bases from J; junction bases left unmatched: 4. The germline gives CDR1 LNHDA, CDR2 SQIVND (reference sequence). CDR3 size: 15 residues. Here the CDR3 reads CASSIDGQGAGGYTF. DNA for the CDR3: TGTGCCAGTAGTATAGACGGACAGGGGGCGGGTGGCTACACCTTC.

The CDR3 bases are TGTGCCAGCAGCTCCGTCCCGGGACAGGCGTACTCTGGAAACACCATATATTTT. Translating it yields CASSSVPGQAYSGNTIYF. The gene calls are TRBV5-5 and TRBJ1-3; 8 bases align to TRBD1. Germline assignment: CDR1 SGHKS and CDR2 YYEKEE (reference sequence). J lost 0 bases, V lost 3 bases, and 11 bases had no gene match. The CDR3 loop spans 18 amino acids.

The V call is TRBV7-8, the J call TRBJ2-5; weak D call: TRBD2 (6 bases). This CDR3 is 14 amino acids long. Germline CDR1 is SGHVS and CDR2 is FQNEAQ. Trimming removed 2 bases from V and 5 bases from J, with 12 bases in between. The CDR3 here is CASSLQAGRETQYF. CDR3 coding DNA: TGTGCCAGCAGCTTACAAGCGGGCCGGGAGACCCAGTACTTC.

This chain uses TRBV6-5 with TRBJ2-5, with D tentatively TRBD2 (5 bases). The germline CDR1 and CDR2 sequences are MNHEY and SVGAGI. Trimming left V 4 bases short and J 6 bases short, with 12 bases between. The CDR3 spans 13 residues. Here the CDR3 reads CASSSPGVKTQYF. The CDR3 nucleotides are TGTGCCAGCAGTTCCCCCGGGGTGAAGACCCAGTACTTC.

This chain joins TRBV6-6 and TRBJ1-6; D is perhaps TRBD1 (6 bases). Germline V gene lookup returns CDR1 MNHNY and CDR2 SVGAGI (reference sequence). The V end was cut by 4 bases, the J end by 0 bases, with 10 bases between. This CDR3 region has 16 residues. The CDR3 reads CASSSQGRSYNSPLHF. The CDR3 nucleotides are TGTGCCAGCAGTTCCCAGGGGCGCTCCTATAATTCACCCCTCCACTTT.

This chain's CDR3 is CASRGGLAGTDTQYF. In nucleotides, the CDR3 is TGTGCCAGCAGAGGGGGACTAGCGGGCACAGATACGCAGTATTTT. The chain combines TRBV28 with TRBJ2-3, with 11 bases matching TRBD2. V gave up 6 bases and J gave up 1 base; unmatched junction bases: 3. The CDR3 is 15 residues long. CDR1 MDHEN and CDR2 SYDVKM come from the germline V gene.

The genes are TRBV7-7 and TRBJ2-1; a weak D match, TRBD2 (6 bases). This CDR3 has 16 amino acids. Germline loops: CDR1 SSHAT, CDR2 FNYEAQ (reference sequence). Trimming removed 4 bases at V and 4 bases at J, with 17 bases between. The CDR3 loop is CASSSSPGARYNEQFF. CDR3 bases: TGTGCCAGCAGCTCCAGCCCGGGAGCGAGGTACAATGAGCAGTTCTTC.

The chain recombines TRBV5-1 with TRBJ2-2, with 9 bases aligning to TRBD2. The germline V gene encodes CDR1 SGHRS and CDR2 YFSETQ. This CDR3 is built from 16 residues. Trimming took 3 bases from V and 1 from J; bases not matched to a gene: 4. CDR3 amino acids: CASSSDSGGNTGELFF. In DNA, the CDR3 is TGCGCCAGCAGCTCGGATAGCGGGGGGAACACCGGGGAGCTGTTTTTT.

This sequence joins TRBV6-5 and TRBJ2-3, with 10 positions matching TRBD2. With V trimmed by 8 bases and J by 2 bases, 1 base remained unmatched. This CDR3 contains 13 residues. Germline CDR1 is MNHEY and CDR2 is SVGAGI. In DNA, the CDR3 is TGTGCCAGCCTAGCGGGGGTCACAGATACGCAGTATTTT. Translating gives CASLAGVTDTQYF.

This clone has a handful of counts. This chain links TRBV10-3 with TRBJ1-2; TRBD1 agrees at 7 bases. V dropped 7 bases and J dropped 9; count of bases not matched to a gene: 8. Germline CDR1 and CDR2: ENHRY and SYGVKD. The CDR3 extends over 12 amino acids. The CDR3: CAIKGTETRYTF. The CDR3 nucleotides are TGTGCCATCAAAGGGACAGAAACCCGCTACACCTTC.

In its sample, this clone was seen a few times. The chain carries TRBV9 and TRBJ2-2; D is possibly TRBD1 (5 bases). Trimming took 2 bases from V and 5 from J, leaving 16 bases between them. The germline V gene has CDR1 SGDLS and CDR2 YYNGEE. The CDR3 is made up of 16 amino acids. CDR3 sequence reads: CASSVYPQGRTGELFF. In DNA, the CDR3 is TGTGCCAGCAGCGTTTACCCGCAGGGCCGAACCGGGGAGCTGTTTTTT.

The chain has TRBV27 and TRBJ1-1; a weak D match, TRBD1 (5 bases). Trimming removed 6 bases from V and 1 base from J, with 6 bases in between. Germline loops: CDR1 MNHEY, CDR2 SMNVEV (reference sequence). The CDR3 contains 12 residues. CDR3 sequence: CASRTANTEAFF. The CDR3 coding sequence is TGTGCCAGCAGGACAGCGAACACTGAAGCTTTCTTT.

The CDR3 DNA sequence: TGTGCCAGCAGTCCCGGGGACAGGGTAGGAGAGCAGTACGTC. Its translation is CASSPGDRVGEQYV. This rearrangement joins TRBV6-2 or TRBV6-3 to TRBJ2-7; 9 bases fit TRBD1. Losses at the gene ends were 5 bases for V and 7 bases for J; bases not matched to a gene: 9. Germline V gene lookup returns CDR1 MNHEY and CDR2 SVGEGT. The CDR3 length is 14 residues.

This chain joins TRBV20-1 and TRBJ1-1; unclear D gene. Germline V CDR1 and CDR2: DFQATT, SNEGSKA (reference sequence). V lost 3 bases and J 0 bases, leaving 8 bases between the germline ends. This CDR3 has 13 residues. The DNA for the CDR3 is TGCAGTGCTAGTTCTGGCATGAACACTGAAGCTTTCTTT. It is translated as CSASSGMNTEAFF.

The rearrangement uses TRBV5-4 and TRBJ1-4; a possible D gene is TRBD1 (6 bases). Germline V gene sequence: CDR1 SGHNT, CDR2 YYREEE (reference sequence). This CDR3 is built from 15 residues. Trimming took 2 bases from V and 6 from J, leaving 14 bases between them. The CDR3 nucleotides read TGTGCCAGCAGCTTTACAGGGAACCAGTATGAAAAACTGTTTTTT. It encodes CASSFTGNQYEKLFF.